The rows below give T cell receptor beta chains drawn from one sample of a study of EBV T-cell therapy then PD-1 blockade in nasopharyngeal carcinoma. These receptors' antigens are unknown. Measured with immunoSEQ multiplex PCR; TCRdb has only the in-frame clones, and not every one. The table lists tens of thousands of clones, over 65% of them singletons, with roughly a quarter in the top ten. This sample comprised CD8+ T cells from blood, obtained at day -245 from a patient whose treatment included autologous EBV-specific T cells and nivolumab. The receptors here all came from a man between 40 and 49 years old with nasopharyngeal carcinoma. The CDR3 runs from the conserved cysteine through the conserved F or W. Fields, in order: D gene, J gene, clone size, V gene, CDR3 DNA, CDR3 protein. A D gene is named only where the DNA matches it firmly. A row's size may be missing; if present it is once, few, many or a size class.

>-|TRBJ1-1|-|TRBV27
TGTGCCAGCAGGGTCGGGAACACTGAAGCTTTCTTT
CASRVGNTEAFF
>TRBD1|TRBJ2-2|-|TRBV7-9
TGTGCCAGCAGCTTCAGACAGGGAGCGAACACCGGGGAGCTGTTTTTT
CASSFRQGANTGELFF
>TRBD1|TRBJ2-7|-|TRBV27
TGTGCCAGCAGTTCGGGTATCGGGACAGGGTCCTACGAGCAGTACTTC
CASSSGIGTGSYEQYF
>-|TRBJ2-5|-|TRBV5-1
TGCGCCAGCAGCTTGGCCGGGACTCGACAAGAGACCCAGTACTTC
CASSLAGTRQETQYF
>TRBD2|TRBJ2-7|-|TRBV4-1
TGCGCCAGCAGCCCTAGCGGGGCGGCCTACGAGCAGTACTTC
CASSPSGAAYEQYF
>TRBD1|TRBJ1-4|-|TRBV7-9
TGTGCCAGCAGCGTGGGACAGGGGGGCACTAATGAAAAACTGTTTTTT
CASSVGQGGTNEKLFF
>TRBD2|TRBJ2-1|medium-sized|TRBV28
TGTGCCAGCAGTACGATTACCGGGACTAGTCCCTCCAATGAGCAGTTCTTC
CASSTITGTSPSNEQFF
>-|TRBJ1-5|-|TRBV19
TGTGCCAGTAGTATATGGGGCTCCGGCGGCAATCAGCCCCAGCATTTT
CASSIWGSGGNQPQHF
>TRBD1|TRBJ1-1|-|TRBV25-1
TGTGCCAGCAGTGAGTGGACAGGGGGCATGAACACTGAAGCTTTCTTT
CASSEWTGGMNTEAFF
>-|TRBJ1-2|once|TRBV5-6
TGTGCCAGCAGCGTAGACAGCGATGGCTACACCTTC
CASSVDSDGYTF
>-|TRBJ2-5|-|TRBV28
TGTGCCAGCAGTTACAGGACCCAAGAGACCCAGTACTTC
CASSYRTQETQYF
>-|TRBJ2-1|-|TRBV6-5
TGTGCCAGCAGTTACTCGAGAAGACAGTCCTACAATGAGCAGTTCTTC
CASSYSRRQSYNEQFF
>-|TRBJ1-5|-|TRBV28
TGTGCCAGCAGTTTATTAGGCAGGATTGGTTATCAGCCCCAGCATTTT
CASSLLGRIGYQPQHF
>TRBD1|TRBJ1-2|-|TRBV2
TGTGCCAGCAGTGAGAACAGGGGGTCGATCTATGGCTACACCTTC
CASSENRGSIYGYTF
>-|TRBJ2-1|-|TRBV5-6
TGTGCCAGCAGCCCGAGAGGCAGGGAGGAGTTCTTC
CASSPRGREEFF
>TRBD2|TRBJ2-3|-|TRBV4-1
TGCGCCAGCAGCCAAGTAGCGGGGGACACAGATACGCAGTATTTT
CASSQVAGDTDTQYF
>-|TRBJ2-7|-|TRBV5-1
TGCGCCAGCAGCTTGGACGGAGGGTTCTACGAGCAGTACTTC
CASSLDGGFYEQYF
>-|TRBJ2-7|-|TRBV27
TGTGCCAGCGGCCCGACAGTCTCCTACGAGCAGTACTTC
CASGPTVSYEQYF
>-|TRBJ1-1|-|TRBV6-5
TGTGCCAGCAAATCACCTCGGGAGACTGAAGCTTTCTTT
CASKSPRETEAFF
>-|TRBJ1-5|few|TRBV23-1
TGCGCCAGCAGTCAACCCCGGGGGGGCAATCAGCCCCAGCATTTT
CASSQPRGGNQPQHF
>-|TRBJ2-7|-|TRBV12-3/TRBV12-4
TGTGCCAGCAGCCTAACAGGGTTCTACGAGCAGTACTTC
CASSLTGFYEQYF
>-|TRBJ1-4|-|TRBV27
TGTGCCAGCAGCTTCGAGGGGGAAGAAAAACTGTTTTTT
CASSFEGEEKLFF
>-|TRBJ2-7|once|TRBV29-1
TGCAGCGGGGTAACAGGGTACTACGAGCAGTACTTC
CSGVTGYYEQYF
>-|TRBJ1-1|-|TRBV27
TGTGCCACTAGACCATGGGGGGAGGACACTGAAGCTTTCTTT
CATRPWGEDTEAFF
>TRBD1|TRBJ2-7|-|TRBV4-1
TGCGCCAGCAGCCCCGGAAGGTCGGGACAGGGGGCCTCCAACGAGCAGTACTTC
CASSPGRSGQGASNEQYF
>-|TRBJ1-6|once|TRBV5-5
TGTGCCAGCAGCGGAGAGAGGAGCTCCTATAATTCACCCCTCCACTTT
CASSGERSSYNSPLHF